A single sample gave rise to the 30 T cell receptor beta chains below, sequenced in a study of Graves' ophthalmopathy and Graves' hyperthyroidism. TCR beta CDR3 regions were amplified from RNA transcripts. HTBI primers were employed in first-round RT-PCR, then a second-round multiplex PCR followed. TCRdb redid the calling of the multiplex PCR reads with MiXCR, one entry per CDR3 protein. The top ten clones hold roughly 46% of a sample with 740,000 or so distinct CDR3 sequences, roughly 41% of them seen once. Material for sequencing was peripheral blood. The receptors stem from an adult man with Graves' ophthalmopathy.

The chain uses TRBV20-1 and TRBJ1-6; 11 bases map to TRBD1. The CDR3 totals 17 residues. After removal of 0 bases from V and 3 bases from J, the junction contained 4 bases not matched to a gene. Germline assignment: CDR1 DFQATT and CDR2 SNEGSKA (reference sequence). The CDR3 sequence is CSARDRDRGFYNSPLHF. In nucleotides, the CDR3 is TGCAGTGCTAGAGACCGGGACAGGGGGTTCTATAATTCACCCCTCCACTTT.

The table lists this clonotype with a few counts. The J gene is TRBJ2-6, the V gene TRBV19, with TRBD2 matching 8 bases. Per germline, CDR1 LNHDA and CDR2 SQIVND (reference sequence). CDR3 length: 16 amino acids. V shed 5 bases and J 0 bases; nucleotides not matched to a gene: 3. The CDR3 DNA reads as TGTGCCAGTAGTGGAAGCGGGGGCTCTGGGGCCAACGTCCTGACTTTC. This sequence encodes CASSGSGGSGANVLTF. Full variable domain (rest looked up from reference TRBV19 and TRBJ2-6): DGGITQSPKYLFRKEGQNVTLSCEQNLNHDAMYWYRQDPGQGLRLIYYSQIVNDFQKGDIAEGYSVSREKKESFPLTVTSAQKNPTAFYLCASSGSGGSGANVLTFGAGSRLTVL.

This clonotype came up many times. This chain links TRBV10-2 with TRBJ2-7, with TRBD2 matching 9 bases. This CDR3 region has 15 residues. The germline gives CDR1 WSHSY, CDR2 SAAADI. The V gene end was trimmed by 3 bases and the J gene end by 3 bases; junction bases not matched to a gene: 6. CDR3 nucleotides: TGCGCCAGCAGTGAAAGGCTAGCGGGAAACTACGAGCAGTACTTC. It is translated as CASSERLAGNYEQYF.

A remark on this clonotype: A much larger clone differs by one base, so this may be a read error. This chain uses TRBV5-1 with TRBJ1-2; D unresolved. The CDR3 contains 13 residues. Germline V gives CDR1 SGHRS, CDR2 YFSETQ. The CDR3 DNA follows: TGCGCCTGCAGCTTGATAGACGGCTATGGCTACACCTTC. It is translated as CACSLIDGYGYTF.

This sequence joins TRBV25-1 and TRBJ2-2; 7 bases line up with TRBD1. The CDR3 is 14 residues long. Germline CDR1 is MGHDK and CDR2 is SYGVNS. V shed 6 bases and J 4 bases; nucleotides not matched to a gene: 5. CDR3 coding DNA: TGTGCCAGCAGCGTTGAGGGGGCCACCGGGGAGCTGTTTTTT. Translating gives CASSVEGATGELFF.

The CDR3: CASSHGTGDYTF. DNA of the CDR3: TGTGCCAGCAGCCACGGGACAGGGGACTACACCTTC. The chain uses TRBV2 and TRBJ1-2, with 10 bases aligning to TRBD1. CDR1 and CDR2 (germline): SNHLY, FYNNEI. The trim removed 6 bases at V and 10 bases at J, leaving 5 bases unmatched. This CDR3 comprises 12 residues.

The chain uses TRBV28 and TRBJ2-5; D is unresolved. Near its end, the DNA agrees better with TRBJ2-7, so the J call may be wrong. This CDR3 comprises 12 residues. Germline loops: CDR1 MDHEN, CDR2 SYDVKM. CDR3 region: CASKGRRYEQYF. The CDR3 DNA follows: TGTGCCAGCAAGGGAAGGAGATACGAGCAGTACTTC.

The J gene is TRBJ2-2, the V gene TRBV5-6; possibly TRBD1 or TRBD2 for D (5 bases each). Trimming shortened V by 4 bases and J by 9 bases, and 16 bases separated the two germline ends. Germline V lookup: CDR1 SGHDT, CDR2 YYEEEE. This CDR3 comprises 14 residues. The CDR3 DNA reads TGTGCCAGCAGCCGAAGGTGGGACGTATGGGAGCTGTTTTTT. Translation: CASSRRWDVWELFF.

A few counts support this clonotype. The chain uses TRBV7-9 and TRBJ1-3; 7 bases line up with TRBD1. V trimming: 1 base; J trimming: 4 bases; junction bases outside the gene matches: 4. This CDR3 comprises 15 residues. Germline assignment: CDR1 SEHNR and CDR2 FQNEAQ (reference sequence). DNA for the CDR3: TGTGCCAGCAGCTTAGGGACAGGAATCGGAAACACCATATATTTT. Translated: CASSLGTGIGNTIYF.

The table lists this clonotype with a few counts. The CDR3 protein is CASSTRQGLGSYGYTF. DNA for the CDR3: TGTGCCAGTAGTACACGACAGGGGCTCGGGAGCTATGGCTACACCTTC. The chain links TRBV19 to TRBJ1-2, with 8 bases fitting TRBD1. There are 16 residues in the CDR3. Germline CDR1 reads LNHDA; CDR2 reads SQIVND (reference sequence). V shed 4 bases, J shed 4 bases, and the junction held 11 bases outside the gene matches.

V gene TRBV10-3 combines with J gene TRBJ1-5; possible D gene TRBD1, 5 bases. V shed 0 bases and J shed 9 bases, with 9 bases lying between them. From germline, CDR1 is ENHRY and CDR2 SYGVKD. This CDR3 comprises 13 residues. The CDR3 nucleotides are TGTGCCATCAGTGAGTCGGGGGGGGGGCCCCAGCATTTT. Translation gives CAISESGGGPQHF.

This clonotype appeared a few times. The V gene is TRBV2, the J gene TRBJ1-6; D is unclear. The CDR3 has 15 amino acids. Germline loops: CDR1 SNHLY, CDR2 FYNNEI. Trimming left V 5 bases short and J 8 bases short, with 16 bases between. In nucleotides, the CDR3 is TGTGCCAGCAGTTACTCGAACGAGGGCCATTCACCCCTCCACTTT. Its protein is CASSYSNEGHSPLHF.

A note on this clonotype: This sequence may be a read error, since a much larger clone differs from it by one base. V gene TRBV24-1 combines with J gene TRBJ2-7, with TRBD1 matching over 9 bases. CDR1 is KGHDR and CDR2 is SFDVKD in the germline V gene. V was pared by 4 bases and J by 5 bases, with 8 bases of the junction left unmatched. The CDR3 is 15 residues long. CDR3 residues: CATSEGQGFKDEQYF. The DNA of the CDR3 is TGTGCCACCAGTGAGGGACAGGGCTTTAAAGACGAGCAGTACTTC.

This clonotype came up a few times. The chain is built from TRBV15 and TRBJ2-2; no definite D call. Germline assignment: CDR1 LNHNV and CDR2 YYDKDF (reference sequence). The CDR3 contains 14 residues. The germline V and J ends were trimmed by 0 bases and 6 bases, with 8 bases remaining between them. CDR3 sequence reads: CATSRDKGPGELFF. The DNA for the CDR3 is TGTGCCACCAGCAGAGATAAGGGCCCCGGGGAGCTGTTTTTT.

The CDR3 region is CASSLRTRGRPSSGANVLTF. As DNA, the CDR3 is TGTGCCAGCAGCTTACGTACCCGGGGCAGGCCTAGCTCTGGGGCCAACGTCCTGACTTTC. The chain recombines TRBV7-9 with TRBJ2-6; D assignment may be TRBD1 or TRBD2 (5 bases each). Trimming took off 2 bases at V and 0 bases at J, with 20 bases between the two ends. The CDR3 length is 20 residues. CDR1 SEHNR and CDR2 FQNEAQ come from the germline V gene (reference sequence).

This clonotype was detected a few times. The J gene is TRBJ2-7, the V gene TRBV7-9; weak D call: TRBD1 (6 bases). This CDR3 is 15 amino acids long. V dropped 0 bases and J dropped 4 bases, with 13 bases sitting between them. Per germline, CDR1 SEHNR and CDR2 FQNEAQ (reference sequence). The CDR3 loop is CASSLAYRVEYEQYF. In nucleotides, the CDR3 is TGTGCCAGCAGCTTAGCATACAGGGTCGAGTACGAGCAGTACTTC.

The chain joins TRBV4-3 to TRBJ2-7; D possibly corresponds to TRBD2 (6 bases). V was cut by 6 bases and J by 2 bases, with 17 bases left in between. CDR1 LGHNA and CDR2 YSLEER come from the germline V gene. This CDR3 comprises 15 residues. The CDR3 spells CASSPRAGTTYEQYF. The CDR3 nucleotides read TGCGCCAGCAGTCCGAGGGCGGGAACGACCTACGAGCAGTACTTC.

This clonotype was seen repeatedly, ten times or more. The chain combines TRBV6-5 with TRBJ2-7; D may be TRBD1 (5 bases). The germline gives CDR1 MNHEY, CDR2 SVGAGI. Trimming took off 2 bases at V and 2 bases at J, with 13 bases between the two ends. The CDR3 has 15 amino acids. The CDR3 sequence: CASSYAPDSTYEQYF. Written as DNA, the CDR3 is TGTGCCAGCAGTTACGCTCCTGACAGTACCTACGAGCAGTACTTC.

This CDR3 reads CASSQGQGYTGELFF. The DNA of the CDR3 is TGTGCCAGCAGCCAAGGACAGGGGTACACCGGGGAGCTGTTTTTT. The chain links TRBV25-1 to TRBJ2-2, with 9 nucleotides matching TRBD1. Germline loops: CDR1 MGHDK, CDR2 SYGVNS. V was pared by 6 bases and J by 3 bases, with 5 bases of the junction left unmatched. CDR3 length equals 15 residues.

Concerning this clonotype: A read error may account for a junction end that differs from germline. DNA of the CDR3: TGCGCCAGCAGCTGGGCAGCTAACTATGGCCACACCTTC. Translated: CASSWAANYGHTF. The chain carries TRBV7-2 and TRBJ1-2, with D uncertain. Germline values: CDR1 SGHTA, CDR2 FQGNSA. The CDR3 is 13 amino acids.

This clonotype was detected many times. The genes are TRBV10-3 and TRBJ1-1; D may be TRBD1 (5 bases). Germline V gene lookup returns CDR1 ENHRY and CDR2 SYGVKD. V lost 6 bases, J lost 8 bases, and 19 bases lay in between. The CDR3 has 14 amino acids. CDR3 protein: CAIRDLGVPNEAFF. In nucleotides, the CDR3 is TGTGCCATCAGGGACCTGGGGGTGCCAAACGAAGCTTTCTTT.

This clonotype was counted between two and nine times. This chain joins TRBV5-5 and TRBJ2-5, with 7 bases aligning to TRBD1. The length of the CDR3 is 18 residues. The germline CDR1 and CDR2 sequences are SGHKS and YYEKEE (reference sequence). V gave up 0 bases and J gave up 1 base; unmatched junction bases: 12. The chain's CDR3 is CASSLGDRAQRAQETQYF. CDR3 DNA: TGTGCCAGCAGCTTGGGAGACAGGGCTCAGCGAGCCCAAGAGACCCAGTACTTC.

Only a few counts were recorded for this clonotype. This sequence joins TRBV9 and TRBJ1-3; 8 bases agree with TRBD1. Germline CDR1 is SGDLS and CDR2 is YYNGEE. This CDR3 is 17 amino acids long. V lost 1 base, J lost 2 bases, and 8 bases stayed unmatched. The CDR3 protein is CASSVTLQGATGNTIYF. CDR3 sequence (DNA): TGTGCCAGCAGCGTAACTCTCCAGGGGGCTACTGGAAACACCATATATTTT.

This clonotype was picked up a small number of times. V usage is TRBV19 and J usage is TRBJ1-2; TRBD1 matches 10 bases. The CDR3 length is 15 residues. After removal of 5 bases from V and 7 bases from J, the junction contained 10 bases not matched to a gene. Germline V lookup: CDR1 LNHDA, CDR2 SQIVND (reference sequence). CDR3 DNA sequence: TGTGCCAGTAGTGCCGAGACAGGGGGCTTGAGTGGCTACACCTTC. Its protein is CASSAETGGLSGYTF.

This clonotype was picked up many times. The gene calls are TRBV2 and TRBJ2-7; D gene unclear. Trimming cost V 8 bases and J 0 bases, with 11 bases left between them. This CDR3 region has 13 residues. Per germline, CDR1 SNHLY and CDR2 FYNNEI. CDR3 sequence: CASRPTSSYEQYF. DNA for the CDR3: TGTGCCAGCCGACCGACAAGCTCCTACGAGCAGTACTTC.

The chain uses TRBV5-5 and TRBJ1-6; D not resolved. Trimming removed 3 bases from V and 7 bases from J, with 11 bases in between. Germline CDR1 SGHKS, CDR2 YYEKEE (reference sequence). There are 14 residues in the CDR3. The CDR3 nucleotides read TGTGCCAGCAGCTCTAGCACTTGGAATTCACCCCTCCACTTT. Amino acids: CASSSSTWNSPLHF.

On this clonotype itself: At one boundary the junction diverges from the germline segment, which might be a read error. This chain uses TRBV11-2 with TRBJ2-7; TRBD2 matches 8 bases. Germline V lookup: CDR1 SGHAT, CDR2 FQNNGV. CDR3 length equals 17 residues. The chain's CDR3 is CASSLVGGRPNSYGQYF. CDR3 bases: TGTGCCAGCAGTTTAGTAGGCGGGAGGCCAAACTCCTACGGGCAGTACTTC.

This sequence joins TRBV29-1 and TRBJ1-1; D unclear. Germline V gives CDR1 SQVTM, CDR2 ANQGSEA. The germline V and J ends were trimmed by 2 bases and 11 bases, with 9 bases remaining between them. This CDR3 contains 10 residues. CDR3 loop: CSVENLGAFF. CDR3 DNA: TGCAGCGTTGAAAATCTGGGGGCTTTCTTT.

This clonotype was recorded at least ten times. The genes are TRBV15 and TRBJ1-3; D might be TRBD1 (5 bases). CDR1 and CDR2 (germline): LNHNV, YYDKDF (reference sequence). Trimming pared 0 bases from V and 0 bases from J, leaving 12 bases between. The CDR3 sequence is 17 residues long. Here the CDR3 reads CATSRDLETASGNTIYF. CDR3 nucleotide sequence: TGTGCCACCAGCAGAGATTTGGAGACAGCCTCTGGAAACACCATATATTTT.

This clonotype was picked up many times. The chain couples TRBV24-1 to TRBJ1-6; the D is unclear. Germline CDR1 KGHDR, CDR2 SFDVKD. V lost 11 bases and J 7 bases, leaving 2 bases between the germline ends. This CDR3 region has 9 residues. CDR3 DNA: TGTGCCATGAATTCACCCCTCCACTTT. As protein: CAMNSPLHF.